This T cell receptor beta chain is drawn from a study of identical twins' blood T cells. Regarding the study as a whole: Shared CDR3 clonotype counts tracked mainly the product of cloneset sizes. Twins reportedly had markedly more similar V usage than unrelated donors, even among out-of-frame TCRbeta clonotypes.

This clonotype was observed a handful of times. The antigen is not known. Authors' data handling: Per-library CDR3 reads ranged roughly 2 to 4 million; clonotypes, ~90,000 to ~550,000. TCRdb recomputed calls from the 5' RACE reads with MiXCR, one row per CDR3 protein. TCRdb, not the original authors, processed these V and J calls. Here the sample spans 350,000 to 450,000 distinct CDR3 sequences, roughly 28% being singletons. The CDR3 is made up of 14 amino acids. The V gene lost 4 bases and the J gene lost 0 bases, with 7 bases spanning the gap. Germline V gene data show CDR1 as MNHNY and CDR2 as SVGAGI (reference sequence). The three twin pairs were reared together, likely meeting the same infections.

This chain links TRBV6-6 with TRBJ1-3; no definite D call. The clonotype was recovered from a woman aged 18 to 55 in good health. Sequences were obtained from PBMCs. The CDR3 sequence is CASSSWTSGNTIYF. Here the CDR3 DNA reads TGTGCCAGCAGTTCCTGGACCTCTGGAAACACCATATATTTT.